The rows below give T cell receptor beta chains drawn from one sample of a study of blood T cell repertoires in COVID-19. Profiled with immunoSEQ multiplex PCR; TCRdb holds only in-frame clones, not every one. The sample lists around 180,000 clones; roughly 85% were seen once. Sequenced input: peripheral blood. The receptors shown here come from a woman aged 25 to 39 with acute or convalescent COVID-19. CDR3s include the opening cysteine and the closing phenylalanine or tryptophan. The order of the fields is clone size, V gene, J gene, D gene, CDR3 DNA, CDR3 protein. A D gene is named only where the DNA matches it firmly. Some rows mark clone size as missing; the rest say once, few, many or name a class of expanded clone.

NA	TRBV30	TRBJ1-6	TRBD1	TGTGCCTGCCAGGGGGTTCTTTCACCCCTCCACTTT	CACQGVLSPLHF
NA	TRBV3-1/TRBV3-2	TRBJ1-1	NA	TGTGCCAGCAGCTCGACACGGAACACTGAAGCTTTCTTT	CASSSTRNTEAFF
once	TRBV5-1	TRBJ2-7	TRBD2	TGCGCCAGCAGCATGAGGGGCGGGAGCTACGAGCAGTACTTC	CASSMRGGSYEQYF
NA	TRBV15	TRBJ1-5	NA	TGTGCCACCAGCAGAGCTGGGGGGGGGAGCAATCAGCCCCAGCATTTT	CATSRAGGGSNQPQHF
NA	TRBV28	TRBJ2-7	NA	TGTGCCAGCACCAAGCCTCCCTACGAGCAGTACTTC	CASTKPPYEQYF
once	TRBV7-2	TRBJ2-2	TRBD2	TGTGCCAGCAGTCAAGGGCTAGCGGGAGTTGTCGGGGAGCTGTTTTTT	CASSQGLAGVVGELFF
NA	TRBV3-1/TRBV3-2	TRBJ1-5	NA	TGTGCCAGCAGCCAATACAGGGATCAGCCCCAGCATTTT	CASSQYRDQPQHF
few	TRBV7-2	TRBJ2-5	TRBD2	TGTGCCAGCAGCTTCGGCGGGGGTGAGACCCAGTACTTC	CASSFGGGETQYF
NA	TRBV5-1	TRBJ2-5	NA	TGCGCCAGCAGCTTGGGGGGCGCGGCCCAGGAGACCCAGTACTTC	CASSLGGAAQETQYF
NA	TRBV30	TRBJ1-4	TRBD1	TGTGCCTGGTTGGGGACAGAGAAAGGGGAAAAACTGTTTTTT	CAWLGTEKGEKLFF
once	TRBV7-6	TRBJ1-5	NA	TGTGCCAGCAGCCTAGGGGGGGGGTTCAATCAGCCCCAGCATTTT	CASSLGGGFNQPQHF
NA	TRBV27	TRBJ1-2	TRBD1	TGTGCCAGCAGTTTAAGGTCAGGGGGGAATGGCTACACCTTC	CASSLRSGGNGYTF
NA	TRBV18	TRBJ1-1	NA	TGTGCCAGCTCCAAGAAAGGGGAATACACTGAAGCTTTCTTT	CASSKKGEYTEAFF
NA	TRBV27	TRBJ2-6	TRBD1	TGTGCCAGCAGCCCCGGGACAGCTTATTCTGGGGCCAACGTCCTGACTTTC	CASSPGTAYSGANVLTF